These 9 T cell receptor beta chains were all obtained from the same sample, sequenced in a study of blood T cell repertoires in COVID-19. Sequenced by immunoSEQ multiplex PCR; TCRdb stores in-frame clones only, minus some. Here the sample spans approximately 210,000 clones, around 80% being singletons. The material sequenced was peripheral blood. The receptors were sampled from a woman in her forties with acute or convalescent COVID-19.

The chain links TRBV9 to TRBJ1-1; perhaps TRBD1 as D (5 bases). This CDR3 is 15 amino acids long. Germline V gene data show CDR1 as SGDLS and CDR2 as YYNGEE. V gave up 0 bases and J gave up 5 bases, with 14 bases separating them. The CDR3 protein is CASSVGGARTTEAFF. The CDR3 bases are TGTGCCAGCAGCGTAGGCGGGGCCCGAACAACTGAAGCTTTCTTT.

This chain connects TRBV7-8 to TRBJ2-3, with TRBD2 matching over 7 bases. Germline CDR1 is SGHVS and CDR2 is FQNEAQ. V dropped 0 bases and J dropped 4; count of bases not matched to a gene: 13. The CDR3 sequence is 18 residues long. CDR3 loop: CASSLATISAGWADTQYF. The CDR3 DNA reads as TGTGCCAGCAGCTTAGCGACTATTTCAGCGGGGTGGGCAGATACGCAGTATTTT.

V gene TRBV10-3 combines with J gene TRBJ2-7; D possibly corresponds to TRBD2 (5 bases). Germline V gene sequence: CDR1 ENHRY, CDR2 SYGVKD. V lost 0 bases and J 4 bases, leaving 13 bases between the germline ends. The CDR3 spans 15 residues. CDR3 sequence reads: CAISESEDTTYEQYF. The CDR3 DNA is TGTGCCATCAGTGAGTCGGAGGATACGACTTACGAGCAGTACTTC.

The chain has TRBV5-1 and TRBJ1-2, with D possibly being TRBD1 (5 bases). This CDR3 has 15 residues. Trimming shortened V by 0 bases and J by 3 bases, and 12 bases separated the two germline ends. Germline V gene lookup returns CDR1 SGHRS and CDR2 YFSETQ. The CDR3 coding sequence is TGCGCCAGCAGCTTGGCCGGCAGGGAGGACTATGGCTACACCTTC. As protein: CASSLAGREDYGYTF.

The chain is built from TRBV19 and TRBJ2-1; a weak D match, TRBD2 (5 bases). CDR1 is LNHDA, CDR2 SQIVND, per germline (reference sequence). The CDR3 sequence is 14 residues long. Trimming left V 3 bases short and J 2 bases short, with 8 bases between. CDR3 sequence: CASSMQEAYNEQFF. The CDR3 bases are TGTGCCAGTAGTATGCAGGAGGCCTACAATGAGCAGTTCTTC.

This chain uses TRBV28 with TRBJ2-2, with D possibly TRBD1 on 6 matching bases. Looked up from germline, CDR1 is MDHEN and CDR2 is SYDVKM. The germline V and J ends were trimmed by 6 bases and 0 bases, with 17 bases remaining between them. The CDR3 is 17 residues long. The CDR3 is CASSQLGAATNTGELFF. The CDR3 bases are TGTGCCAGCAGCCAGCTGGGGGCGGCAACGAACACCGGGGAGCTGTTTTTT.

This CDR3 reads CASNPFGTAWNTGELFF. The CDR3 nucleotides are TGTGCCAGCAACCCCTTTGGGACAGCCTGGAACACCGGGGAGCTGTTTTTT. The V and J genes are TRBV27 and TRBJ2-2; 7 nucleotides align to TRBD1. The CDR3 loop spans 17 amino acids. V shed 7 bases and J 1 base; nucleotides not matched to a gene: 12. CDR1 and CDR2 from the germline V gene are MNHEY and SMNVEV (reference sequence).

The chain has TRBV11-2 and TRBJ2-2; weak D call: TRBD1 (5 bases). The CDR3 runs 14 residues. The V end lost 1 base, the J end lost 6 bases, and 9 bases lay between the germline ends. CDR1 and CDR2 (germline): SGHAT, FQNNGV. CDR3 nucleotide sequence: TGTGCCAGCAGCTTAGGACAGAGCTCCGGGGAGCTGTTTTTT. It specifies CASSLGQSSGELFF.

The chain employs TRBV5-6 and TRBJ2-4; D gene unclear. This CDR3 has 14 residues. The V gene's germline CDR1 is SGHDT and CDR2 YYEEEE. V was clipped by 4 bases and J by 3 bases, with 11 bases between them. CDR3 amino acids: CASSPAGGKNIQYF. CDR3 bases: TGTGCCAGCAGCCCGGCAGGTGGCAAAAACATTCAGTACTTC.